The rows below give T cell receptor beta chains drawn from one sample of a study of memory CD4+ T cells and cytomegalovirus serostatus. Libraries were prepared by immunoSEQ multiplex PCR; TCRdb keeps only in-frame clonotypes and omits some of them. The sample comprises tens of thousands of clones, around 74% of which are singletons, and less than 1.5% rests with the top ten. Sequencing input: memory CD4+ T cells from blood. The receptors derive from an adult in good health and CMV-seropositive. Both conserved end residues are trimmed from each CDR3. Some rows have no size entry. The others give once, few or many, or a class for an expanded clone.

J: TRBJ2-7
size: -
V: TRBV10-2
CDR3: ASRPGTGVVEQY

J: TRBJ1-5
size: -
V: TRBV6-6
CDR3: ASRSDRGVYQPQH

J: TRBJ2-5
size: -
V: TRBV7-9
CDR3: ASSSRTSGELYQETQY

J: TRBJ1-4
size: -
V: TRBV15
CDR3: ATSRGTGKNEKLF

J: TRBJ2-1
size: -
V: TRBV5-1
CDR3: ASSFDYGGANNEQF

J: TRBJ2-7
size: -
V: TRBV18
CDR3: ASSPPDVYEQY

J: TRBJ2-7
size: few
V: TRBV7-2
CDR3: ASSFSGGAQNDYEQY

J: TRBJ1-6
size: few
V: TRBV15
CDR3: ATKTGNYNSPLH

J: TRBJ1-1
size: -
V: TRBV2
CDR3: ASSRDKTLEAF

J: TRBJ1-5
size: -
V: TRBV7-2
CDR3: ASSAGANQPQH

J: TRBJ1-6
size: -
V: TRBV11-2
CDR3: ASSLAGFDSPLH

J: TRBJ1-1
size: -
V: TRBV7-2
CDR3: ASSWDRGANTEAF

J: TRBJ1-5
size: -
V: TRBV19
CDR3: ASTPTGGHQPQH

J: TRBJ2-3
size: -
V: TRBV5-4
CDR3: ASSLAEAGSTDTQY

J: TRBJ2-7
size: -
V: TRBV20-1
CDR3: RTSGGDEQY

J: TRBJ2-7
size: -
V: TRBV5-6
CDR3: ASSLNLAGIYEQY

J: TRBJ2-3
size: -
V: TRBV25-1
CDR3: ASSERVAGGLDTQY

J: TRBJ2-1
size: -
V: TRBV27
CDR3: ASSPGLYNEQF

J: TRBJ2-5
size: -
V: TRBV7-2
CDR3: ASSRGGRQETQY

J: TRBJ2-7
size: -
V: TRBV19
CDR3: ASSTGQGADEQY

J: TRBJ1-2
size: -
V: TRBV6-1
CDR3: ASSVETGGYGYT

J: TRBJ2-7
size: -
V: TRBV5-1
CDR3: ASSLDPGLEQY

J: TRBJ1-1
size: -
V: TRBV6-1
CDR3: ASPPVAENTEAF

J: TRBJ1-1
size: -
V: TRBV5-1
CDR3: ASSSGVIMNTEAF